This entry is about one T cell receptor (beta chain). What it recognizes is unknown. Only in-frame clones appear in the TCRdb table, and some are missing; sequencing was by immunoSEQ multiplex PCR. The sample shows tens of thousands of clones, around 93% of them seen only once. This sample is part of a study of Tregs in tolerant kidney transplant recipients. Whole-study findings and limits: Expanding Tregs on activated donor B cells appeared to best identify donor-specific TCRbeta clones. In tolerant patients, donor-specific Tregs outgrew total Tregs, suggesting antigen-driven expansion.

Germline CDR1 reads SGDLS; CDR2 reads YYNGEE. V trimming: 4 bases; J trimming: 1 base; junction bases outside the gene matches: 9. The CDR3 covers 16 residues. Unstimulated Tregs (CD4+CD25+CD127-) and CD4+CD25- non-Tregs were sorted from PBMCs. Thawed PBMCs were rested overnight at 37°C with 150 to 200 IU/ml IL-2 before regulatory T cell sorting. The starting material was Tregs from blood, obtained before the transplant. The chain joins TRBV9 to TRBJ2-7; 9 bases align to TRBD2. The sequence derives from a human donor who received a combined kidney and bone marrow transplant. CDR3 residues: CASSPNSGSGSYEQYF. The CDR3 DNA reads as TGTGCCAGCAGCCCTAATAGCGGGAGTGGGTCCTACGAGCAGTACTTC.